These 16 T cell receptor beta chains originate from one sample sequenced in a study of T cell repertoires in cytomegalovirus infection. Their antigens remain unidentified. From the reads, TCRdb called clonotypes with MiXCR, one entry per CDR3 protein. Of around 100,000 distinct CDR3 sequences listed, 30% were seen once; the top ten hold 35% to 50%. Sequencing used CD8+ T cells from cultured PBMCs, obtained from culture after CMV antigen stimulation. These receptors were obtained from a human donor in good health (CMV status not recorded). Some clones in this sample may be carry-over from other donors' samples.

This clonotype was counted between two and nine times. The chain has TRBV6-4 and TRBJ2-1; D uncertain. The V gene lost 0 bases and the J gene lost 7 bases, with 10 bases spanning the gap. The CDR3 is made up of 14 amino acids. The germline V gene encodes CDR1 MRHNA and CDR2 SNTAGT. The CDR3 loop reads CASSDSAGENEQFF. CDR3 in DNA: TGTGCCAGCAGTGACTCGGCCGGAGAGAATGAGCAGTTCTTC.

This clonotype has just a few counts. The gene calls are TRBV7-9 and TRBJ2-1, with 10 bases that match TRBD1. This CDR3 has 16 residues. Germline lookup yields CDR1 SEHNR and CDR2 FQNEAQ (reference sequence). The trim removed 5 bases at V and 3 bases at J, leaving 7 bases unmatched. The CDR3 is CASSRTTGGVYNEQFF. The CDR3 DNA reads TGTGCCAGCAGCCGAACGACAGGGGGCGTCTACAATGAGCAGTTCTTC.

The chain combines TRBV2 with TRBJ2-1, with a tentative D call TRBD2 (6 bases). The CDR3 extends over 13 amino acids. V was trimmed by 7 bases and J by 10 bases, leaving 17 bases between them. Germline CDR1 SNHLY, CDR2 FYNNEI. The CDR3 is CASTPGVTWEQFF. The CDR3 nucleotides are TGTGCCAGCACCCCGGGGGTAACCTGGGAGCAGTTCTTC.

This clonotype was seen a few times. V usage is TRBV4-1 and J usage is TRBJ2-7, with TRBD1 matching 7 bases. Trimming took 4 bases from V and 3 from J; bases not matched to a gene: 6. Germline values: CDR1 MGHRA, CDR2 YSYEKL. CDR3 size: 14 residues. For the CDR3, the DNA is TGCGCCAGCAGCCCGGGGACAGCTTTCTACGAGCAGTACTTC. Amino acids: CASSPGTAFYEQYF.

The genes are TRBV6-2 or TRBV6-3 and TRBJ1-1; D not resolved. Trimming shortened V by 7 bases and J by 3 bases, and 6 bases separated the two germline ends. CDR1 and CDR2 from the germline V gene are MNHEY and SVGEGT. The CDR3 sequence is 11 residues long. This chain's CDR3 is CASTLYTEAFF. CDR3 sequence (DNA): TGTGCCAGCACCCTATACACTGAAGCTTTCTTT.

The chain couples TRBV7-6 to TRBJ1-1, with a tentative D call TRBD1 (5 bases). This CDR3 spans 14 amino acids. Trimming shortened V by 5 bases and J by 3 bases, and 13 bases separated the two germline ends. Germline loops: CDR1 SGHVS, CDR2 FNYEAQ. This CDR3 reads CASSRLGEDTEAFF. In nucleotides, the CDR3 is TGTGCCAGCAGCCGACTAGGGGAGGACACTGAAGCTTTCTTT.

The chain has TRBV5-6 and TRBJ2-7; 10 bases line up with TRBD1. This CDR3 comprises 17 residues. The germline CDR1 and CDR2 sequences are SGHDT and YYEEEE. With 4 bases clipped from V and 3 bases from J, the junction kept 13 bases outside the gene matches. CDR3: CASSLGSPRDRGYEQYF. DNA of the CDR3: TGTGCCAGCAGCCTGGGTTCCCCCCGGGACAGGGGCTACGAGCAGTACTTC.

The rearrangement links TRBV6-2 or TRBV6-3 to TRBJ2-7; 8 bases agree with TRBD1. The CDR3 length is 16 residues. The junction had 11 bases not matched to a gene; V was cut back by 4 bases and J by 3 bases. CDR1 is MNHEY, CDR2 SVGEGT, per germline. The CDR3 reads CASSSIRDRPVYEQYF. The CDR3 DNA sequence: TGTGCCAGCAGTTCAATCCGGGACAGGCCCGTCTACGAGCAGTACTTC.

V gene TRBV11-2 combines with J gene TRBJ2-6; either TRBD1 or TRBD2 may fit D (5 bases each). V lost 3 bases and J lost 4, with 7 bases in between. Germline V gene lookup returns CDR1 SGHAT and CDR2 FQNNGV. The CDR3 sequence is 14 residues long. CDR3 DNA: TGTGCCAGCAGCTTCGGGGCCGGGGCCAACGTCCTGACTTTC. This gives the protein CASSFGAGANVLTF.

In this sample, this clonotype turned up a few times. The chain combines TRBV11-2 with TRBJ2-2; D is unresolved. V shed 1 base and J shed 2 bases, with 8 bases lying between them. The germline gives CDR1 SGHAT, CDR2 FQNNGV. The CDR3 is 15 amino acids. The CDR3 spells CASSLGVANTGELFF. For the CDR3, the DNA is TGTGCCAGCAGCTTAGGTGTCGCAAACACCGGGGAGCTGTTTTTT.

The J gene is TRBJ1-2, the V gene TRBV28; perhaps TRBD1 as D (5 bases). The ends were cut back, 1 base at V and 0 bases at J, with 21 bases in the middle. Germline CDR1 is MDHEN and CDR2 is SYDVKM. CDR3 length equals 19 residues. The CDR3 DNA reads TGTGCCAGCAGTTTATCCGTACCCTCCGTCGACAGACCTAACTATGGCTACACCTTC. Protein sequence: CASSLSVPSVDRPNYGYTF.

This clonotype was detected only a few times. The V gene is TRBV5-4, the J gene TRBJ2-1, with 7 positions matching TRBD2. J lost 7 bases, V lost 5 bases, and 0 bases had no gene match. In germline, CDR1 is SGHNT, CDR2 YYREEE (reference sequence). The CDR3 is made up of 11 amino acids. CDR3 sequence reads: CASRAGNEQFF. The CDR3 DNA follows: TGTGCCAGCAGAGCGGGGAATGAGCAGTTCTTC.

The J gene is TRBJ2-7, the V gene TRBV28; maybe TRBD1 (5 bases). The ends were cut back, 3 bases at V and 0 bases at J, with 12 bases in the middle. The CDR3 is 15 amino acids. Germline loops: CDR1 MDHEN, CDR2 SYDVKM. CDR3 amino acids: CASSLSTVSSYEQYF. CDR3 in DNA: TGTGCCAGCAGTTTGTCGACAGTCAGCTCCTACGAGCAGTACTTC.

The chain couples TRBV3-1 to TRBJ2-1; 7 bases are shared with TRBD1. From germline, CDR1 is LGHDT and CDR2 YNNKEL (reference sequence). The CDR3 runs to 16 residues. V shed 4 bases and J 3 bases; nucleotides not matched to a gene: 9. Here the CDR3 DNA reads TGTGCCAGCAGCCTAGAAGCCGGGACAGACTACAATGAGCAGTTCTTC. The encoded protein is CASSLEAGTDYNEQFF.

This chain connects TRBV7-2 to TRBJ1-6; possible D gene TRBD1, 5 bases. Germline V gene sequence: CDR1 SGHTA, CDR2 FQGNSA. V was clipped by 4 bases and J by 9 bases, with 13 bases between them. The CDR3 covers 14 residues. CDR3 loop: CASSSTLGGSPLHF. Written as DNA, the CDR3 is TGTGCCAGCAGCTCAACCCTCGGGGGTTCACCCCTCCACTTT.

The rearrangement uses TRBV19 and TRBJ1-5, with D possibly matching TRBD1 (5 bases). Per germline, CDR1 LNHDA and CDR2 SQIVND (reference sequence). Trimming left V 3 bases short and J 4 bases short, with 13 bases between. This CDR3 spans 15 amino acids. This CDR3 reads CASSIEGPGNQPQHF. CDR3 in DNA: TGTGCCAGTAGTATTGAGGGACCGGGGAATCAGCCCCAGCATTTT.